This T cell receptor (beta chain) was recorded in a study of CD8+CD57+ T cells in acquired aplastic anemia. Study details: Sorting CD4+ and CD8+ cells gave DNA averaging around 3 ug. CD4+ reads averaged around 10 million in healthy donors.

TCR beta VDJ and CDR3 profiles were obtained from a genomic DNA template. TCRdb used MiXCR to reprocess the reads, holding one entry per CDR3 protein. The sample contains hundreds of thousands of distinct CDR3 sequences, 65% to 80% of which appear only once. About this clonotype itself: Its antigen is undetermined. An end of the junction does not agree with germline; a read error may underlie this.

Overall study findings and caveats: Patients shared approximately 30 CD8+ CDR3 sequences with controls. Between patients and controls, CD8+ Simpson's diversity did not vary significantly.

The CDR3 covers 16 residues. CDR1 SGDLS and CDR2 YYNGEE come from the germline V gene. Sequenced: sorted CD4+, CD8+, or CD8+CD57+ T cells (not recorded which) from PBMCs. The receptor was derived from a human donor in good health, serving as a control. The V gene is TRBV9, the J gene TRBJ2-2, with a tentative D call TRBD2 (5 bases). The CDR3 sequence is CATSASGLGLGGELFF. The CDR3 DNA sequence: TGTGCCACCAGCGCGTCGGGATTAGGGCTGGGCGGGGAGCTGTTTTTT.